Shown below are 7 T cell receptor beta chains from a single sample sequenced in a study of blood T cell repertoires in COVID-19. The assay was immunoSEQ multiplex PCR, and TCRdb's table has in-frame clones only and misses some. The repertoire holds under 15,000 clones, with 84% as singletons. The sequencing sample was made of peripheral blood. Receptors were obtained from a man aged 45-65 years with active COVID-19.

V usage is TRBV6-6 and J usage is TRBJ2-2; weak D call: TRBD2 (6 bases). With 9 bases removed from V and 4 bases from J, the gap between germline ends came to 12 bases. From germline, CDR1 is MNHNY and CDR2 SVGAGI (reference sequence). The CDR3 covers 13 residues. The CDR3 DNA sequence: TGTGCCAGTTTAAGCGGGCTCACCGGGGAGCTGTTTTTT. The encoded protein is CASLSGLTGELFF.

This clone was found once. The genes are TRBV6-6 and TRBJ1-4; D gene uncertain. V was shortened by 6 bases and J by 5 bases, with 16 bases between the two germline ends. The CDR3 covers 15 residues. Germline CDR1 and CDR2: MNHNY and SVGAGI (reference sequence). As DNA, the CDR3 is TGTGCCAGCAGCCTTTATACAGACCTGAATGAAAAACTGTTTTTT. Translating gives CASSLYTDLNEKLFF.

The chain carries TRBV27 and TRBJ2-7; weak D call: TRBD2 (5 bases). Per germline, CDR1 MNHEY and CDR2 SMNVEV (reference sequence). V was trimmed by 3 bases and J by 3 bases, leaving 9 bases between them. The CDR3 totals 13 residues. The chain's CDR3 is CASSFQRNYEQYF. CDR3 nucleotide sequence: TGTGCCAGCAGTTTCCAGCGGAACTACGAGCAGTACTTC.

This chain uses TRBV6-5 with TRBJ2-1, with 8 bases lining up with TRBD2. Trimming cost V 0 bases and J 7 bases; bases outside gene matches: 8. CDR3 length: 16 residues. From germline, CDR1 is MNHEY and CDR2 SVGAGI. In nucleotides, the CDR3 is TGTGCCAGCAGTTACTCAGCGGGAGAAGTTCTGAATGAGCAGTTCTTC. Its protein product is CASSYSAGEVLNEQFF.

This clone was observed a handful of times. This rearrangement joins TRBV2 to TRBJ2-1, with 11 bases that match TRBD2. The germline CDR1 and CDR2 sequences are SNHLY and FYNNEI. The CDR3 is 20 amino acids. After removal of 6 bases from V and 4 bases from J, the junction contained 20 bases not matched to a gene. CDR3 coding DNA: TGTGCCAGCAGCAGACCGACAGGGATCGGGACTAGCGGAGATTACAATGAGCAGTTCTTC. This translates into CASSRPTGIGTSGDYNEQFF.

This clone appeared once. J is TRBJ2-2 and V is TRBV13, with 8 bases matching TRBD1. The germline V gene encodes CDR1 PRHDT and CDR2 FYEKMQ (reference sequence). The CDR3 spans 16 residues. Trimming removed 4 bases from V and 1 base from J; junction bases left unmatched: 5. The CDR3 reads CASSYRQGRNTGELFF. CDR3 nucleotides: TGTGCCAGCAGCTACCGACAGGGGAGGAACACCGGGGAGCTGTTTTTT.

The gene calls are TRBV10-3 and TRBJ2-1; no clear D gene. Deletions cut 8 bases from V and 7 bases from J, with 9 bases between. The CDR3 runs 11 residues. Germline CDR1 and CDR2: ENHRY and SYGVKD. CDR3 in DNA: TGTGCCATCGCCTCTAGTAATGAGCAGTTCTTC. The encoded protein is CAIASSNEQFF.